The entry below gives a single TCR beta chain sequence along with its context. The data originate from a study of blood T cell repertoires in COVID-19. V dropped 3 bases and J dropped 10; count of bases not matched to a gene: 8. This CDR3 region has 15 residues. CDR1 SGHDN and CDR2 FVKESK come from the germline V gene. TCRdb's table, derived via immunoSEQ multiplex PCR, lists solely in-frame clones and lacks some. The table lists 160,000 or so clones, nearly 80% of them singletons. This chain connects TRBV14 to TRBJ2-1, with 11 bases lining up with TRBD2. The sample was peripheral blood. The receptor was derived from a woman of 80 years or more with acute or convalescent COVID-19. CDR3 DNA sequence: TGTGCCAGCAGCCAGGAACTAGCGGGGGCTCGAGAGCAGTTCTTC. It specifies CASSQELAGAREQFF.